This TCR beta chain appears in the sequencing data of a study of patients and donors after allogeneic stem cell transplantation. The table lists this clonotype with a few counts. The CDR3 totals 13 residues. V dropped 6 bases and J dropped 1 base, with 12 bases sitting between them. From germline, CDR1 is DFQATT and CDR2 SNEGSKA (reference sequence). TCRdb re-analysed the RT-PCR reads in MiXCR, keeping a single row per CDR3 protein. The data contain more than 850,000 distinct CDR3 sequences, approximately 19% of them seen just once; the ten biggest clones take up 5.5% to 6.5%. The sequence was collected from a human donor who was either an allogeneic HSCT recipient or a stem cell or donor lymphocyte infusion donor (not recorded which). It is not recorded whose cells these are; they may come from a transplant donor. Sample: blood, either unsorted or a sorted T cell fraction (not recorded which). The J gene is TRBJ1-2, the V gene TRBV20-1; no firm D call. The CDR3 loop reads CSAPLGYNYGYTF. The CDR3 nucleotides read TGCAGTGCGCCACTAGGGTATAACTATGGCTACACCTTC.